Each of the 15 T cell receptor beta chains below was sequenced from the same sample in a study of cytomegalovirus exposure and HLA in healthy donors. The PCR employed 60 Vbeta primers together with 13 Jbeta primers. The method was immunoSEQ multiplex PCR; TCRdb's version includes in-frame clones alone and lacks a portion of them. The sample shows some 200,000 clones, around 80% of them seen only once. The sequenced sample consisted of PBMCs. The receptors derive from a man aged 40-55 years in good health and CMV-seropositive.

CDR3 amino acids: CASASATPPQPQHF. The CDR3, as DNA: TGTGCCAGTGCGTCCGCCACCCCCCCTCAGCCCCAGCATTTT. This rearrangement joins TRBV28 to TRBJ1-5; D gene unclear. The V gene's germline CDR1 is MDHEN and CDR2 SYDVKM. Trimming removed 9 bases from V and 6 bases from J, with 18 bases in between. The CDR3 runs 14 residues.

The rearrangement uses TRBV28 and TRBJ1-5; D is uncertain. The CDR3 runs 11 residues. The V and J ends lost 4 bases and 8 bases respectively, with 6 bases between them. Germline loops: CDR1 MDHEN, CDR2 SYDVKM. The CDR3 nucleotides are TGTGCCAGCAGTTCGCGGGAGCCCCAGCATTTT. Translating gives CASSSREPQHF.

The V gene is TRBV10-3, the J gene TRBJ1-5; D is unclear. Germline V gene sequence: CDR1 ENHRY, CDR2 SYGVKD. This CDR3 contains 14 residues. Trimming shortened V by 0 bases and J by 7 bases, and 10 bases separated the two germline ends. As DNA, the CDR3 is TGTGCCATCAGTGAGTCGGCCCCATGGCAGCCCCAGCATTTT. Encoded protein: CAISESAPWQPQHF.

The chain has TRBV28 and TRBJ2-5; 8 bases map to TRBD2. Germline trimming cut 3 bases from V and 4 bases from J; bases unmatched to any gene: 7. The CDR3 runs 15 residues. CDR1 and CDR2 from the germline V gene are MDHEN and SYDVKM. For the CDR3, the DNA is TGTGCCAGCAGTTTCTTGGGACTAGGGGGAGAGACCCAGTACTTC. Protein product: CASSFLGLGGETQYF.

V and J are TRBV19 and TRBJ1-1, with D possibly matching TRBD1 (5 bases). Germline loops: CDR1 LNHDA, CDR2 SQIVND (reference sequence). The CDR3 spans 12 residues. V was trimmed by 6 bases and J by 3 bases, leaving 8 bases between them. The CDR3 DNA is TGTGCCAGTAGCCCCAGGGACACTGAAGCTTTCTTT. This gives the protein CASSPRDTEAFF.

This sequence joins TRBV25-1 and TRBJ2-7; D call uncertain. Looked up from germline, CDR1 is MGHDK and CDR2 is SYGVNS. The CDR3 length is 13 residues. Trimming pared 4 bases from V and 0 bases from J, leaving 7 bases between. CDR3 nucleotide sequence: TGTGCCAGCAGTGGAGACAACTCCTACGAGCAGTACTTC. Encoded protein: CASSGDNSYEQYF.

V and J are TRBV5-1 and TRBJ2-1; D possibly corresponds to TRBD1 (6 bases). Deletions cut 0 bases from V and 7 bases from J, with 17 bases between. This CDR3 spans 16 amino acids. Germline assignment: CDR1 SGHRS and CDR2 YFSETQ. The CDR3 DNA is TGCGCCAGCAGCTTGGGGGGGCCAGGGGCCTTAAATGAGCAGTTCTTC. Translating it yields CASSLGGPGALNEQFF.

The rearrangement links TRBV30 to TRBJ2-4; maybe TRBD2 (7 bases). The CDR3 extends over 19 amino acids. V lost 2 bases and J 0 bases, leaving 23 bases between the germline ends. The germline V gene encodes CDR1 GTSNPN and CDR2 SVGIG (reference sequence). This chain's CDR3 is CAWSPLGDGGPLAKNIQYF. CDR3 DNA: TGTGCCTGGAGTCCCCTTGGGGACGGGGGGCCACTAGCCAAAAACATTCAGTACTTC.

The rearrangement links TRBV5-6 to TRBJ1-3; D may be TRBD1 (6 bases). Trimming shortened V by 3 bases and J by 5 bases, and 9 bases separated the two germline ends. The germline V gene has CDR1 SGHDT and CDR2 YYEEEE. The CDR3 runs to 13 residues. The CDR3, as DNA: TGTGCCAGCAGCTCACAGGGTCGAAACACCATATATTTT. It codes for CASSSQGRNTIYF.

This clone was observed once. The J gene is TRBJ2-3, the V gene TRBV6-5; D possibly corresponds to TRBD2 (5 bases). The CDR3 has 14 amino acids. Trimming removed 6 bases at V and 2 bases at J, with 12 bases between. Germline V CDR1 and CDR2: MNHEY, SVGAGI. CDR3 in amino acids: CASSLLGLTDTQYF. CDR3 nucleotides: TGTGCCAGCAGCCTACTCGGACTCACAGATACGCAGTATTTT.

This clone was seen more than once but under ten times. The V gene is TRBV10-3, the J gene TRBJ2-7; 7 bases fit TRBD2. J was trimmed by 7 bases and V by 4 bases; bases with no gene match: 13. Per the germline V gene, CDR1 is ENHRY and CDR2 is SYGVKD. CDR3 size: 15 residues. In nucleotides, the CDR3 is TGTGCCATCAGTGTGGGGGGGACTCCAACGGGGGAGCAGTACTTC. Its translation: CAISVGGTPTGEQYF.

The chain employs TRBV7-9 and TRBJ2-5; 7 bases are a match to TRBD2. The J call is uncertain, as TRBJ2-7 better fits the DNA end. Germline V gives CDR1 SEHNR, CDR2 FQNEAQ (reference sequence). The CDR3 has 13 residues. In nucleotides, the CDR3 is TGTGCCAGCAGCTCCCGGGGGGTGGCCGAGCAGTACTTC. Encoded protein: CASSSRGVAEQYF.

This clone was found once. The gene calls are TRBV7-3 and TRBJ2-3, with a tentative D call TRBD2 (7 bases). The CDR3 extends over 16 amino acids. Trimming stripped 1 base from V and 3 bases from J, with 14 bases between. Germline V CDR1 and CDR2: SGHTA, FQGTGA. This CDR3 reads CASSLMGGGLTDTQYF. The CDR3 DNA follows: TGTGCCAGCAGCTTAATGGGGGGGGGCCTAACAGATACGCAGTATTTT. Looking up the rest from reference TRBV7-3 and TRBJ2-3 gives the full variable domain: GAGVSQTPSNKVTEKGKYVELRCDPISGHTALYWYRQSLGQGPEFLIYFQGTGAADDSGLPNDRFFAVRPEGSVSTLKIQRTERGDSAVYLCASSLMGGGLTDTQYFGPGTRLTVL.

The chain recombines TRBV18 with TRBJ1-2; weak D call: TRBD1 (5 bases). Looked up from germline, CDR1 is KGHSH and CDR2 is LQKENI. Trimming took off 6 bases at V and 5 bases at J, with 13 bases between the two ends. The length of the CDR3 is 13 residues. The CDR3 bases are TGTGCCAGCTCCCGGGACTCCCGTTATGGCTACACCTTC. This sequence encodes CASSRDSRYGYTF.

This rearrangement joins TRBV9 to TRBJ1-5; 12 positions agree with TRBD1. From germline, CDR1 is SGDLS and CDR2 YYNGEE. The CDR3 sequence is 16 residues long. Trimming at V came to 4 bases and at J to 3 bases, leaving 5 bases not matched to a gene. The CDR3 loop reads CASSPGTGGLNQPQHF. Written as DNA, the CDR3 is TGTGCCAGCAGCCCGGGGACAGGGGGCCTCAATCAGCCCCAGCATTTT.